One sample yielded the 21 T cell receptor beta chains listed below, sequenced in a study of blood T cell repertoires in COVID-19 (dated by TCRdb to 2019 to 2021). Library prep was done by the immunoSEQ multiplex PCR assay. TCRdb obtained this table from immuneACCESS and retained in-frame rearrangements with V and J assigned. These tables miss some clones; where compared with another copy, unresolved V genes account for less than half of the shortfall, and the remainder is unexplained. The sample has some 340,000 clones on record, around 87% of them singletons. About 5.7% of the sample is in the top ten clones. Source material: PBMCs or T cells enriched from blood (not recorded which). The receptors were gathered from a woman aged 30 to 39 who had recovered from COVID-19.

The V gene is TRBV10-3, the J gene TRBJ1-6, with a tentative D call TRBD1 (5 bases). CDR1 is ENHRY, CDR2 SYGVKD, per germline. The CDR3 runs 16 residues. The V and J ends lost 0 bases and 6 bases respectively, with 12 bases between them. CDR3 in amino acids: CAISESGARGNSPLHF. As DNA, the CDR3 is TGTGCCATCAGTGAGTCAGGGGCCCGAGGTAATTCACCCCTCCACTTT.

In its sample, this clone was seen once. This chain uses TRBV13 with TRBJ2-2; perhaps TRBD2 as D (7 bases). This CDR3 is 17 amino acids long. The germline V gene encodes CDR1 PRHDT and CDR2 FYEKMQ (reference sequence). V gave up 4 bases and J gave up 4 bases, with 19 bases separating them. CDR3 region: CASSSLGGRGITGELFF. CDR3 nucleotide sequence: TGTGCCAGCAGCTCTCTCGGGGGGCGGGGTATCACCGGGGAGCTGTTTTTT.

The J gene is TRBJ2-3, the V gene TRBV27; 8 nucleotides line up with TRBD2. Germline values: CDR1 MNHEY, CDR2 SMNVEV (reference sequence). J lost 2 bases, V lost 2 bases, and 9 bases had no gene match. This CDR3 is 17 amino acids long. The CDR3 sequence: CASSLGPAGGSTDTQYF. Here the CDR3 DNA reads TGTGCCAGCAGTTTAGGACCCGCGGGGGGTTCCACAGATACGCAGTATTTT.

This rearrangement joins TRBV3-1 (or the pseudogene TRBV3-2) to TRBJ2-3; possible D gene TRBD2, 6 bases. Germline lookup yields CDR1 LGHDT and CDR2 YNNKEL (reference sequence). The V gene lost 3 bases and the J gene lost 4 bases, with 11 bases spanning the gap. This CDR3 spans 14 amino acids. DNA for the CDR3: TGTGCCAGCAGCCAGAGGTCGGGAGCAGATACGCAGTATTTT. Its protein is CASSQRSGADTQYF.

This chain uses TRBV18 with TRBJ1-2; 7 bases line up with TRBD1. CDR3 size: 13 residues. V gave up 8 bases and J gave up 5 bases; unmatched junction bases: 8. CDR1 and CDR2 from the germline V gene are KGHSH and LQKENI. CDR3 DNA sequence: TGTGCCAGCCATACGGACAGGACTTATGGCTACACCTTC. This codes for CASHTDRTYGYTF.

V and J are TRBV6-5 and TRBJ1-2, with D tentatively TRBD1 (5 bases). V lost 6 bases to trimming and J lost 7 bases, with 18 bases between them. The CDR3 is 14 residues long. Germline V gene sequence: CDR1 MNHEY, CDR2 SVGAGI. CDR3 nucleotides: TGTGCCAGCAGCAGCGCCGAGTCCCAGGGTGGCTACACCTTC. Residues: CASSSAESQGGYTF.

CDR3 nucleotides: TGTGCCAGCAGCTTGGTGGGAGATATAGAGCAGTACTTC. It translates to CASSLVGDIEQYF. The gene calls are TRBV5-5 and TRBJ2-7, with D possibly TRBD2 on 5 matching bases. Germline CDR1 SGHKS, CDR2 YYEKEE (reference sequence). V lost 0 bases to trimming and J lost 7 bases, with 11 bases between them. The CDR3 loop spans 13 amino acids.

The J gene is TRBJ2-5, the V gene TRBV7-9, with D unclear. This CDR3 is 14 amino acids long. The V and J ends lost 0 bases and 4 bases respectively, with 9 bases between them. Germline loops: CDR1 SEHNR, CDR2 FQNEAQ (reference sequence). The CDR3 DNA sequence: TGTGCCAGCAGCTTAGCACTCCCGCCAGAGACCCAGTACTTC. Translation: CASSLALPPETQYF.

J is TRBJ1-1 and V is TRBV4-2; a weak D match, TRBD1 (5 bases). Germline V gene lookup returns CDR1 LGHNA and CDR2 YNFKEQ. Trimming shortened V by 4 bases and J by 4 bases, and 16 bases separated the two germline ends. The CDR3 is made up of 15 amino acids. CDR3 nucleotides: TGTGCCAGCAGCCGCCTCGGGGACGGGAGCACTGAAGCTTTCTTT. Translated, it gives CASSRLGDGSTEAFF.

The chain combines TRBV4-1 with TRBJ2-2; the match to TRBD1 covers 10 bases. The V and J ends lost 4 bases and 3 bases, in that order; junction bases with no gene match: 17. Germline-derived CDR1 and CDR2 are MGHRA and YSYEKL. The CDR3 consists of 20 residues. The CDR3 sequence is CASSPRDRGRLQPYTGELFF. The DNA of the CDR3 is TGCGCCAGCAGCCCCCGGGACAGGGGTCGCCTACAACCTTACACCGGGGAGCTGTTTTTT.

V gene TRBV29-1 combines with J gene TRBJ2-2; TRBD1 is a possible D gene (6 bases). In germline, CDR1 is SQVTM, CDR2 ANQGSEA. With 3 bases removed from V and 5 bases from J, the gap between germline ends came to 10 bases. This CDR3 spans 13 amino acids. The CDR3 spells CSVDRGQTGELFF. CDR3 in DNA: TGCAGCGTTGACAGGGGTCAAACCGGGGAGCTGTTTTTT.

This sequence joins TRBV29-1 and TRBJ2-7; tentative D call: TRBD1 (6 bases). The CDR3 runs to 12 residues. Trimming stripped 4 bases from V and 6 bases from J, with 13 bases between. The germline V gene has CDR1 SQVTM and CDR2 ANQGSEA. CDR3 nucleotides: TGCAGCGTTGGACAGGCCGAGGGCGAGCAGTACTTC. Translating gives CSVGQAEGEQYF.

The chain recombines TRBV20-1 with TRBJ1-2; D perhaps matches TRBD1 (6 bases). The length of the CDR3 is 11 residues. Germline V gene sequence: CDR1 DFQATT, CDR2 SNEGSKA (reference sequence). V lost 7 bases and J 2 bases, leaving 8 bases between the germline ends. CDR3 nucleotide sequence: TGCAGTGTACAGGGCAACTATGGCTACACCTTC. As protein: CSVQGNYGYTF.

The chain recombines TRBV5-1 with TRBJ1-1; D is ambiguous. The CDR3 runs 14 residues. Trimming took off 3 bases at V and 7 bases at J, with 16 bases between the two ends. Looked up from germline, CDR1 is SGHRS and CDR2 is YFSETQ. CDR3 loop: CASSSGSITVEAFF. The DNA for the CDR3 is TGCGCCAGCAGCTCCGGGAGCATTACGGTTGAAGCTTTCTTT.

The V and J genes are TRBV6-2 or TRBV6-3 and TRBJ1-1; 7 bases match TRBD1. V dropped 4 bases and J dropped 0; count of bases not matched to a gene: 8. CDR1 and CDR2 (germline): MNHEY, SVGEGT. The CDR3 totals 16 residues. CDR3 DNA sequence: TGTGCCAGCAGTTTACCTACCGGGACAGTGAACACTGAAGCTTTCTTT. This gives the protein CASSLPTGTVNTEAFF.

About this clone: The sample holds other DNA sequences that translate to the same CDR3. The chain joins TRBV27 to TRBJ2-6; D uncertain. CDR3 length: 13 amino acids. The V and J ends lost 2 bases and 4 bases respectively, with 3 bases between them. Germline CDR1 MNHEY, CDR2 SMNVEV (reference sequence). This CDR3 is CASSLRGANVLTF. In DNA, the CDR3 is TGTGCCAGCAGTTTACGGGGGGCCAACGTCCTGACTTTC.

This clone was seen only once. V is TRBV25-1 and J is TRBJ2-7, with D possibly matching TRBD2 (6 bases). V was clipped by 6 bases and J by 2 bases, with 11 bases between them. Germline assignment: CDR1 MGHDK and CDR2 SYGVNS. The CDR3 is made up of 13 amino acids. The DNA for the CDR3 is TGTGCCAGCAGAGGTTGGGGGGCCTACGAGCAGTACTTC. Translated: CASRGWGAYEQYF.

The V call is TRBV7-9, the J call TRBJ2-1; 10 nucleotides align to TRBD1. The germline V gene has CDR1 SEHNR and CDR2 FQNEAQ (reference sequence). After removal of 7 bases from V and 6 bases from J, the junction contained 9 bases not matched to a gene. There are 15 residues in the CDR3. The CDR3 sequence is CASNPGTGVFNEQFF. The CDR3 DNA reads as TGTGCCAGCAACCCCGGGACAGGGGTCTTCAATGAGCAGTTCTTC.

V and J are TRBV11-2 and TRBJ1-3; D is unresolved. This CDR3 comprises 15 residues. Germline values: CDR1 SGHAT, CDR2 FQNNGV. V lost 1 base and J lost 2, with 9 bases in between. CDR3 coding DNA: TGTGCCAGCAGCTTAGCGGGGATAACTGGAAACACCATATATTTT. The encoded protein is CASSLAGITGNTIYF.

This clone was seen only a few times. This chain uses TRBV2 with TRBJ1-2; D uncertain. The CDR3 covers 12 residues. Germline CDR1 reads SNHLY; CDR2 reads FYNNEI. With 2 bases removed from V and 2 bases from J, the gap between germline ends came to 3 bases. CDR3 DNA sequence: TGTGCCAGCAGTGAACGGAACTATGGCTACACCTTC. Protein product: CASSERNYGYTF.

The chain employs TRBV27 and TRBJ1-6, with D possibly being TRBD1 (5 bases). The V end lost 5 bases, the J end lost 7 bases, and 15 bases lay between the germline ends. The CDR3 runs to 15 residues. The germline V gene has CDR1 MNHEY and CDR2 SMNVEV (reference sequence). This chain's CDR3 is CASSAPPRGNSPLHF. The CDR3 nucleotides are TGTGCCAGCAGTGCACCCCCGCGGGGGAATTCACCCCTCCACTTT.